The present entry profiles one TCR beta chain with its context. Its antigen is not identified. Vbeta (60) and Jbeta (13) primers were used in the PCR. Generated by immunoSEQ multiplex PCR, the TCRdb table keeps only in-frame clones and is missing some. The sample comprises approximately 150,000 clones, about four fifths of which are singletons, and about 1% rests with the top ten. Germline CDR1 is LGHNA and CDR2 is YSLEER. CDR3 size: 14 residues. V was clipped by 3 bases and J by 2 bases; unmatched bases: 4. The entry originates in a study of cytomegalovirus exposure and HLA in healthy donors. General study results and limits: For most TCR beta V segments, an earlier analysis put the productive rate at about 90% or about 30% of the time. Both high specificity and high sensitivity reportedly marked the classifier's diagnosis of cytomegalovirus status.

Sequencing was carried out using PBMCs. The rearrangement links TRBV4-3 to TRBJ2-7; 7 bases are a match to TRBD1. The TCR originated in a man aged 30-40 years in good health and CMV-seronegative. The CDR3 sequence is CASSHRTGPYEQYF. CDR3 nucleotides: TGCGCCAGCAGCCATAGGACAGGCCCCTACGAGCAGTACTTC.